This TCR beta chain was identified in a study of shared clonotypes between healthy human individuals. Study-wide findings and caveats: A handful of donors held approximately 5% of naive CD4 clonotypes in common.

The CDR3 is 16 residues long. Per germline, CDR1 LNHDA and CDR2 SQIVND (reference sequence). Between the trimmed V and J ends, which lost 5 bases and 2 bases, there was a span of 13 bases. The study enrolled healthy HIV-negative adults without recent acute infections or vaccinations as donors. Negatively enriched CD4+ T cells were divided by CD45RA into naive and memory. The assay used deep level. Profiling relied on immunoSEQ multiplex PCR, and the TCRdb table lists in-frame clones only, not all of them. This table holds some 1 million clones, about 70% found once. With regard to this clone: Its matching antigen is unknown.

The chain carries TRBV19 and TRBJ2-6; D might be TRBD1 or TRBD2, each matching 6 bases. The TCR sequence derives from a man aged 18 to 30 in good health. Sample: memory CD4+ T cells sorted from blood. Subset in this sample: CD45RA-negative fraction. CDR3: CASSDSGAAGANVLTF. CDR3 in DNA: TGTGCCAGTAGTGACTCGGGGGCAGCTGGGGCCAACGTCCTGACTTTC.